The rows below give T cell receptor beta chains drawn from one sample of a study of blood T cells in healthy people across ages. TCRdb reprocessed the 5' RACE reads via MiXCR and lists one record per CDR3 protein. The sample consists of 2 million or so distinct CDR3 sequences, about 50% of them appearing once. Source material: blood. The origin of the receptors is a middle-aged woman in good health. Each CDR3 is given without its conserved first and last residue. Fields, in order: CDR3 protein, V gene, J gene.

ASRVGSPLH	TRBV4-3	TRBJ1-6
ASSRDTNYGYT	TRBV5-1	TRBJ1-2
AISVLGVRNEQF	TRBV10-3	TRBJ2-1
SAGTDQPQH	TRBV20-1	TRBJ1-5
ASSWGWGAETQY	TRBV6-2/TRBV6-3	TRBJ2-5
ASSWTGGNDYGYT	TRBV5-1	TRBJ1-2
ASSLWDRSSNEQF	TRBV12-3/TRBV12-4	TRBJ2-1
ASSVRGQYQETQY	TRBV5-1	TRBJ2-5
ATSEDRDYGYT	TRBV24-1	TRBJ1-2
ATSRDRTGYGYT	TRBV15	TRBJ1-2
STYPTGSNIQY	TRBV29-1	TRBJ2-4
ASSSVPLYEQY	TRBV27	TRBJ2-7
SARDWGGGGETQY	TRBV20-1	TRBJ2-5
ASRTSGGDYEQY	TRBV7-2	TRBJ2-7
SARKTSGGNYNEQF	TRBV20-1	TRBJ2-1